The 8 T cell receptor beta chains listed next were all sequenced from one sample in a study. One entry per CDR3 protein, called by TCRdb with MiXCR from the RT-PCR reads. Altogether 650,000 to 800,000 distinct CDR3 sequences are present, approximately 15% being singletons, with the ten largest covering just over 3.5%. The sample consisted of memory CD4+ T cells from blood. The receptors were sampled from a female donor in good health, serving as a healthy control.

V gene TRBV20-1 combines with J gene TRBJ1-5; no reliable D call. CDR1 DFQATT and CDR2 SNEGSKA come from the germline V gene (reference sequence). The V and J ends lost 6 bases and 1 base respectively, with 10 bases between them. The CDR3 spans 13 residues. CDR3 DNA: TGCAGTGCCCGTGACACGAGCAATCAGCCCCAGCATTTT. It is translated as CSARDTSNQPQHF.

The chain recombines TRBV10-1 with TRBJ2-7; the D gene is possibly TRBD2 (6 bases). The CDR3 consists of 10 residues. Germline V gene sequence: CDR1 WNHNN, CDR2 SYGVQD (reference sequence). The CDR3 nucleotides read TGCGCCAGCAGTTCCCGGACTAAAGGCGTA. Its protein is CASSSRTKGV.

The table lists this clonotype with many counts. CDR3 bases: TGTGCCAGCAGCCCCTCGGCCTCCTACAATGAGCAGTTCTTC. Protein sequence: CASSPSASYNEQFF. The V gene is TRBV7-2, the J gene TRBJ2-1; D gene ambiguous. Trimming cost V 5 bases and J 0 bases, with 8 bases left between them. The CDR3 extends over 14 amino acids. Germline V gene lookup returns CDR1 SGHTA and CDR2 FQGNSA.

The table lists this clonotype with many counts. The genes are TRBV20-1 and TRBJ2-7; unclear D gene. Germline CDR1 DFQATT, CDR2 SNEGSKA (reference sequence). The V and J ends lost 3 bases and 4 bases respectively, with 16 bases between them. The length of the CDR3 is 14 residues. The CDR3 DNA is TGCAGTGCTAGTTCGCCAAGGGATGGTTACGAGCAGTACTTC. Amino acid sequence: CSASSPRDGYEQYF.

The chain couples TRBV6-5 to TRBJ1-2, with 8 bases identical to TRBD1. In germline, CDR1 is MNHEY, CDR2 SVGAGI. The junction had 9 bases not matched to a gene; V was cut back by 6 bases and J by 6 bases. The CDR3 totals 14 residues. CDR3 amino acids: CASRPMDRVHGYTF. The CDR3 coding sequence is TGTGCCAGCAGACCCATGGACAGGGTCCATGGCTACACCTTC.

This clonotype was detected ten times or more. This chain connects TRBV20-1 to TRBJ1-1; D gene ambiguous. Deletions cut 3 bases from V and 6 bases from J, with 8 bases between. This CDR3 region has 11 residues. CDR1 DFQATT and CDR2 SNEGSKA come from the germline V gene (reference sequence). The CDR3 DNA reads as TGCAGTGCTAGGCTCCGGGCTGAAGCTTTCTTT. Protein sequence: CSARLRAEAFF.

This clonotype appeared many times. V is TRBV20-1 and J is TRBJ1-2; TRBD1 agrees at 8 bases. Germline V gene sequence: CDR1 DFQATT, CDR2 SNEGSKA (reference sequence). Trimming took 4 bases from V and 7 from J; bases not matched to a gene: 11. This CDR3 spans 14 amino acids. The CDR3 coding sequence is TGCAGTGCTATTCCGCGGCAGGGGGCTATTGGCTACACCTTC. This translates into CSAIPRQGAIGYTF.

A few counts support this clonotype. The genes are TRBV27 and TRBJ2-1; D is perhaps TRBD2 (7 bases). The length of the CDR3 is 12 residues. The germline gives CDR1 MNHEY, CDR2 SMNVEV (reference sequence). V gave up 11 bases and J gave up 3 bases, with 11 bases separating them. Here the CDR3 DNA reads TGTGCCGGGGAGGGACACTACAATGAGCAGTTCTTC. This translates into CAGEGHYNEQFF.